This is a list of T cell receptor beta chains from one sample in a study of blood T cell repertoires in COVID-19. The assay was immunoSEQ multiplex PCR, and TCRdb's table has in-frame clones only and misses some. The table has 200,000 to 250,000 clones, around 83% seen once; the top ten hold roughly 1.9%. The source material was peripheral blood. These receptors came from a man aged 30-40 years who had recovered from COVID-19. The CDR3 runs from the conserved cysteine through the conserved F or W. D genes are given only for firm matches. Not every row has a clone size; where given, it reads once, few, many or a size class.

>NA|NA|TRBV18|TRBJ2-7
TGTGCCAGCTCACCATTGAAAGGGGCGCCCTACGAGCAGTACTTC
CASSPLKGAPYEQYF
>NA|NA|TRBV4-1|TRBJ2-3
TGCGCCAGCAGCCAAGACAACAGTCGATTAGATACGCAGTATTTT
CASSQDNSRLDTQYF
>TRBD1|NA|TRBV15|TRBJ2-1
TGTGCCACCAGCTCCCCGGACAGGAGCTCCTACAATGAGCAGTTCTTC
CATSSPDRSSYNEQFF
>TRBD1|NA|TRBV11-2|TRBJ1-2
TGTGCCAGCAGCTTAGGTCCTCCAGGGACAGAGAACTATGGCTACACCTTC
CASSLGPPGTENYGYTF
>NA|once|TRBV7-9|TRBJ2-2
TGTGCCAGCAGCTTAGGTGCGCCAGGGCCCGGGGAGCTGTTTTTT
CASSLGAPGPGELFF
>TRBD1|NA|TRBV28|TRBJ1-1
TGTGCCATCGACAGGGGCTACACTGAAGCTTTCTTT
CAIDRGYTEAFF
>NA|NA|TRBV2|TRBJ2-1
TGTGCCAGCAGTGTACAGGGGAGGAGCAATGAGCAGTTCTTC
CASSVQGRSNEQFF
>TRBD1|many|TRBV7-9|TRBJ1-5
TGTGCCAGCAGCTTAGATGGGACAGGGACGCAGCCCCAGCATTTT
CASSLDGTGTQPQHF
>NA|NA|TRBV7-9|TRBJ1-3
TGTGCCAGCAGCGATGACAGAAACACCATATATTTT
CASSDDRNTIYF
>TRBD1|NA|TRBV10-3|TRBJ2-2
TGTGCCATCAGGAATACCGGGACAGGGTCGTCCGGGGAGCTGTTTTTT
CAIRNTGTGSSGELFF
>TRBD1|NA|TRBV5-4|TRBJ1-2
TGTGCCAGCAGCTTGGAATCAGGGGGGCGCTACACCTTC
CASSLESGGRYTF
>TRBD2|NA|TRBV3-1/TRBV3-2|TRBJ2-5
TGTGCCAGCAGCCAACGTGTCCTAGCTGCGGGGGCCCAGTACTTC
CASSQRVLAAGAQYF
>TRBD1|NA|TRBV6-6|TRBJ1-2
TGTGCCAGCAGGACAGGGGGTGGCTACACCTTC
CASRTGGGYTF
>NA|once|TRBV12-3/TRBV12-4|TRBJ1-5
TGTGCCACACAGGGTCGCAATCAGCCCCAGCATTTT
CATQGRNQPQHF
>NA|NA|TRBV3-1/TRBV3-2|TRBJ1-6
TGTGCCAGCAGCCAAGGGCAGGGAGGGACTGAATCACCCCTCCACTTT
CASSQGQGGTESPLHF
>NA|NA|TRBV5-1|TRBJ1-3
TGCGCCAGCAGCCTCACAGACCCATCTGGAAACACCATATATTTT
CASSLTDPSGNTIYF
>TRBD1|NA|TRBV2|TRBJ2-7
TGTGCCACTCTTGTCCGGACAGGGCTAGGTTACGAGCAGTACTTC
CATLVRTGLGYEQYF
>NA|NA|TRBV5-4|TRBJ1-4
TGTGCCAGCAGCCCGTCCGCGGGGGCAGGGTCGGGTGAAAAACTGTTTTTT
CASSPSAGAGSGEKLFF
>NA|once|TRBV6-5|TRBJ1-2
TGTGCCAGCAGGGGGGGTCAGGCCCTCTATGGCTACACCTTC
CASRGGQALYGYTF
>TRBD1|NA|TRBV2|TRBJ1-1
TGTGCCAGCAGTGTCCTGAACAGGGGTAAAGCTTTCTTT
CASSVLNRGKAFF
>TRBD1|NA|TRBV6-5|TRBJ2-7
TGTGCCAGCAGGATAAACAGGGGAGTCGGCGAGCAGTACTTC
CASRINRGVGEQYF
>NA|NA|TRBV4-1|TRBJ2-7
TGCGCCAGCAGCCCAGAATCTAGTATTCCCTACGAGCAGTACTTC
CASSPESSIPYEQYF
>NA|NA|TRBV5-1|TRBJ2-2
TGCGCCAGCAGCTTGGGACAGACGAACACCGGGGAGCTGTTTTTT
CASSLGQTNTGELFF
>NA|NA|TRBV7-6|TRBJ1-2
TGTGCCAGCAGCCTAAAAACCCACAGGGCCTATGGCTACACCTTC
CASSLKTHRAYGYTF
>NA|NA|TRBV7-2|TRBJ1-5
TGTGCCAGCAGTCGACAGGATAGCAATCAGCCCCAGCATTTT
CASSRQDSNQPQHF
>NA|NA|TRBV6-1|TRBJ1-5
TGTGCCAGCAGTGAAGCGGGGGGGGGAGGCAATCAGCCCCAGCATTTT
CASSEAGGGGNQPQHF
>NA|NA|TRBV4-2|TRBJ1-5
TGTGCCAGCAGCCAAGAACATCAGGGTTATCAGCCCCAGCATTTT
CASSQEHQGYQPQHF
>NA|NA|TRBV10-3|TRBJ1-1
TGTGCCATCAGCCGCGCGGGGGACACTGAAGCTTTCTTT
CAISRAGDTEAFF
>NA|NA|TRBV10-3|TRBJ1-2
TGTGCCATCAGTGAGTCGACTGAGGGCTACACCTTC
CAISESTEGYTF